The 14 T cell receptor beta chains reported below all come from one sample, sequenced in a study of blood T cell repertoires in COVID-19. The assay was immunoSEQ multiplex PCR, and TCRdb's table has in-frame clones only and misses some. The sample has around 69,000 clones, 75% to 85% seen once. Sequencing input: peripheral blood. These receptor sequences come from a man between 45 and 60 years old with acute or convalescent COVID-19.

The chain links TRBV6-6 to TRBJ2-2; TRBD1 matches 7 bases. V lost 10 bases to trimming and J lost 3 bases; unmatched junction nucleotides: 8. Germline lookup yields CDR1 MNHNY and CDR2 SVGAGI (reference sequence). There are 14 residues in the CDR3. CDR3 sequence (DNA): TGTGCCATCACAGAGGGGGCCTACACCGGGGAGCTGTTTTTT. Translating gives CAITEGAYTGELFF.

The V gene is TRBV5-4, the J gene TRBJ2-5; 9 bases agree with TRBD2. The V and J ends lost 4 bases and 4 bases, in that order; junction bases with no gene match: 11. The germline CDR1 and CDR2 sequences are SGHNT and YYREEE (reference sequence). The CDR3 runs to 16 residues. CDR3 DNA sequence: TGTGCCAGCAGCGAACGCGGGGGGGCTATTCGAGAGACCCAGTACTTC. Its protein product is CASSERGGAIRETQYF.

The chain carries TRBV6-5 and TRBJ2-3; 9 bases are shared with TRBD1. This CDR3 comprises 14 residues. Trimming cost V 7 bases and J 2 bases; bases outside gene matches: 4. CDR1 and CDR2 (germline): MNHEY, SVGAGI. The CDR3 DNA is TGTGCCAGCAAAGGGACAGGGAACACAGATACGCAGTATTTT. Its protein product is CASKGTGNTDTQYF.

The rearrangement links TRBV6-2 or TRBV6-3 to TRBJ2-5, with unresolved D. This CDR3 is 17 amino acids long. Germline V lookup: CDR1 MNHEY, CDR2 SVGEGT. V was cut by 5 bases and J by 1 base, with 20 bases left in between. The CDR3 sequence: CASSDPFSRDTQETQYF. CDR3 nucleotides: TGTGCCAGCAGTGACCCATTCTCCCGCGACACCCAAGAGACCCAGTACTTC.

This clone was observed a single time. V gene TRBV27 combines with J gene TRBJ2-3; TRBD1 is a possible D gene (5 bases). Germline loops: CDR1 MNHEY, CDR2 SMNVEV (reference sequence). Trimming cost V 8 bases and J 2 bases, with 17 bases left between them. The CDR3 extends over 15 amino acids. This CDR3 is CASRPRRGYTDTQYF. DNA of the CDR3: TGTGCCAGCCGCCCCCGAAGGGGATACACAGATACGCAGTATTTT.

The rearrangement uses TRBV6-5 and TRBJ2-7; 12 bases align to TRBD2. CDR3 size: 13 residues. Germline assignment: CDR1 MNHEY and CDR2 SVGAGI. Trimming removed 4 bases from V and 7 bases from J; junction bases left unmatched: 2. In DNA form, the CDR3 reads TGTGCCAGCAGTTTCGGACTAGCGGGGGAGCAGTACGTC. This gives the protein CASSFGLAGEQYV.

In this sample, this clone turned up once. The chain combines TRBV5-1 with TRBJ2-2; TRBD1 matches 7 bases. With 0 bases clipped from V and 6 bases from J, the junction kept 8 bases outside the gene matches. The CDR3 runs to 16 residues. Germline CDR1 is SGHRS and CDR2 is YFSETQ. The CDR3 DNA is TGCGCCAGCAGCTTGGTGGCAGGGGGAAGGTCCGGGGAGCTGTTTTTT. Residues: CASSLVAGGRSGELFF.

The V gene is TRBV15, the J gene TRBJ1-5; D is unclear. Germline V CDR1 and CDR2: LNHNV, YYDKDF (reference sequence). V lost 1 base to trimming and J lost 1 base, with 11 bases between them. CDR3 size: 16 residues. This chain's CDR3 is CATSRVEGGSNQPQHF. DNA of the CDR3: TGTGCCACCAGCAGAGTGGAGGGAGGGAGCAATCAGCCCCAGCATTTT.

The CDR3, as DNA: TGTGCCAGCAGTAAACAGGTGGACCCTTCCTACGAGCAGTACTTC. This translates into CASSKQVDPSYEQYF. This chain uses TRBV6-5 with TRBJ2-7, with D possibly TRBD1 on 5 matching bases. Trimming removed 5 bases at V and 1 base at J, with 15 bases between. This CDR3 is 15 amino acids long. Germline CDR1 reads MNHEY; CDR2 reads SVGAGI.

This chain joins TRBV7-2 and TRBJ1-5; 7 bases fit TRBD1. The CDR3 extends over 15 amino acids. The trim removed 3 bases at V and 3 bases at J, leaving 5 bases unmatched. The germline gives CDR1 SGHTA, CDR2 FQGNSA. CDR3: CASSLGGQINQPQHF. For the CDR3, the DNA is TGTGCCAGCAGCTTGGGGGGACAGATCAATCAGCCCCAGCATTTT.

This sequence joins TRBV5-1 and TRBJ2-2; TRBD1 aligns across 7 bases. This CDR3 has 15 amino acids. The V segment lost 5 bases and the J segment 5 bases; nucleotides outside the gene matches: 9. CDR1 is SGHRS and CDR2 is YFSETQ in the germline V gene. The CDR3 DNA is TGCGCCAGCAGGGGGACAGCCTCCTGGACCGGGGAGCTGTTTTTT. Translation: CASRGTASWTGELFF.

Only one count was recorded for this clone. The V call is TRBV5-1, the J call TRBJ2-7, with TRBD2 identical over 10 bases. This CDR3 contains 14 residues. Germline V gene lookup returns CDR1 SGHRS and CDR2 YFSETQ. The junction had 4 bases not matched to a gene; V was cut back by 5 bases and J by 2 bases. For the CDR3, the DNA is TGCGCCAGCAGTGCTAGCGGGGGTACCTACGAGCAGTACGTC. This gives the protein CASSASGGTYEQYV.

The sample holds one count of this clone. The chain links TRBV7-9 to TRBJ1-4; D is perhaps TRBD1 (6 bases). Trimming took 5 bases from V and 4 from J, leaving 14 bases between them. This CDR3 comprises 15 residues. Germline CDR1 reads SEHNR; CDR2 reads FQNEAQ (reference sequence). The CDR3 region has the DNA TGTGCCAGCAGCAGCACCAGGGGAATTAATGAAAAACTGTTTTTT. Amino acid sequence: CASSSTRGINEKLFF.

A word on this clone: One end of the junction does not line up with germline, which may come from a read error. This rearrangement joins TRBV3-1 (or the pseudogene TRBV3-2) to TRBJ2-7; tentatively, D is TRBD1 (6 bases). Germline V gene data show CDR1 as LGHDT and CDR2 as YNNKEL (reference sequence). This CDR3 spans 12 amino acids. The CDR3 nucleotides are TGTGCCAGCAGCCAAGATATGGGGGCCGCAGTTTTC. Amino acids: CASSQDMGAAVF.